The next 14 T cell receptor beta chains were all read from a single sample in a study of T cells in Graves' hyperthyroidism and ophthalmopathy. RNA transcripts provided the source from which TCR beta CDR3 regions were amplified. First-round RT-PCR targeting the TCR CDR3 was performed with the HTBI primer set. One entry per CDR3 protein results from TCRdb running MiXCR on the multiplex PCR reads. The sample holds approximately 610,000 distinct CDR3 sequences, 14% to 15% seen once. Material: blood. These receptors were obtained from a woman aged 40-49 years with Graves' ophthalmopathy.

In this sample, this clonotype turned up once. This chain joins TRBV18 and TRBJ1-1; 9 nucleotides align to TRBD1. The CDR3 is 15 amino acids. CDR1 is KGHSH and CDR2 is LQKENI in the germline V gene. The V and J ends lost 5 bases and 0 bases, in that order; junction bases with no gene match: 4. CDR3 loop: CASSFRQGVNTEAFF. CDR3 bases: TGTGCCAGCTCATTCAGACAGGGGGTGAACACTGAAGCTTTCTTT.

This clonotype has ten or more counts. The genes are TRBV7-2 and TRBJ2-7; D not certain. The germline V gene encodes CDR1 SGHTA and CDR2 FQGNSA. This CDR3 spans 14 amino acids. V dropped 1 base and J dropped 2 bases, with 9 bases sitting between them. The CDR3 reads CASSLDIRTYEQYF. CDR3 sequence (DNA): TGTGCCAGCAGCTTAGATATCAGAACCTACGAGCAGTACTTC. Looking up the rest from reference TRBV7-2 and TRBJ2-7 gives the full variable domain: GAGVSQSPSNKVTEKGKDVELRCDPISGHTALYWYRQSLGQGLEFLIYFQGNSAPDKSGLPSDRFSAERTGGSVSTLTIQRTQQEDSAVYLCASSLDIRTYEQYFGPGTRLTVT.

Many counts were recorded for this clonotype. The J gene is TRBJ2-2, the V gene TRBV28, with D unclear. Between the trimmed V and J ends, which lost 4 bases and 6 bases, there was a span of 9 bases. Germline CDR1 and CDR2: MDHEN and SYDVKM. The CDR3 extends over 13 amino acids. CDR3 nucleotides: TGTGCCAGCAGTTCCCCAGCCCCCGGGGAGCTGTTTTTT. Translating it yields CASSSPAPGELFF.

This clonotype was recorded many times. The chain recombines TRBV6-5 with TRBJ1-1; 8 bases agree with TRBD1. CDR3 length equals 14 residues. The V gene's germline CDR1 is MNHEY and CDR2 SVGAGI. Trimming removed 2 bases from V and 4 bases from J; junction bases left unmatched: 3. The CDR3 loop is CASSYRRGLTEAFF. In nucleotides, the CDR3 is TGTGCCAGCAGTTACCGCAGGGGGCTCACTGAAGCTTTCTTT.

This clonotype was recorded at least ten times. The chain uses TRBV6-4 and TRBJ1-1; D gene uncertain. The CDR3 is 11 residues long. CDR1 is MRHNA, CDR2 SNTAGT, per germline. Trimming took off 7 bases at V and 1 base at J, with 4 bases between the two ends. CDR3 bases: TGTGCCAGCACTAAGAACACTGAAGCTTTCTTT. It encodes CASTKNTEAFF.

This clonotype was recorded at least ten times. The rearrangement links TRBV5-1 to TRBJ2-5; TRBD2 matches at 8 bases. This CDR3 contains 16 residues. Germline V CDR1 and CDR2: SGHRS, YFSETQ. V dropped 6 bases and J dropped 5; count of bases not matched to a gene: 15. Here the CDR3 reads CASTRAGEGIGETQYF. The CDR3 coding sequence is TGCGCCAGCACCAGAGCGGGAGAGGGTATCGGGGAGACCCAGTACTTC.

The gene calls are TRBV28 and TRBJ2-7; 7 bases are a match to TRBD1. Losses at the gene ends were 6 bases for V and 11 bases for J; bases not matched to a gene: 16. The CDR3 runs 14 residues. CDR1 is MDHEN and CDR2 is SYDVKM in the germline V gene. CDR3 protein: CASRRGDRSTGEYF. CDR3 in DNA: TGTGCCAGCAGAAGAGGGGACAGATCCACCGGGGAGTACTTC.

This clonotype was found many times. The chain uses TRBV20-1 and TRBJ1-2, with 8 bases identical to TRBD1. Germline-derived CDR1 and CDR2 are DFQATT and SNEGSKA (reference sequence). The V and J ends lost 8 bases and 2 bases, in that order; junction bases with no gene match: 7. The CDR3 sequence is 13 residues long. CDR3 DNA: TGCAGTAGCTCAGCAGGGGGCAACTATGGCTACACCTTC. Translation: CSSSAGGNYGYTF.

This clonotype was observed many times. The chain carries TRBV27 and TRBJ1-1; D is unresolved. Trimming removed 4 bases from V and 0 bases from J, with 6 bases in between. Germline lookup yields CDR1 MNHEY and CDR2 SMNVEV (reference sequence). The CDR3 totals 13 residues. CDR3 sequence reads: CASSWSVNTEAFF. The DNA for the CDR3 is TGTGCCAGCAGTTGGTCAGTGAACACTGAAGCTTTCTTT.

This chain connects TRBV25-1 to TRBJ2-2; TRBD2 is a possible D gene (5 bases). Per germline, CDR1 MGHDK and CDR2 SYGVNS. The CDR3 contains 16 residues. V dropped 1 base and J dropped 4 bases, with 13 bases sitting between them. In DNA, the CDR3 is TGTGCCAGCAGTGAATCCGTGGGAGTGAGCACCGGGGAGCTGTTTTTT. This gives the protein CASSESVGVSTGELFF. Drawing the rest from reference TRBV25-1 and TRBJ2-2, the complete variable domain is EADIYQTPRYLVIGTGKKITLECSQTMGHDKMYWYQQDPGMELHLIHYSYGVNSTEKGDLSSESTVSRIRTEHFPLTLESARPSHTSQYLCASSESVGVSTGELFFGEGSRLTVL.

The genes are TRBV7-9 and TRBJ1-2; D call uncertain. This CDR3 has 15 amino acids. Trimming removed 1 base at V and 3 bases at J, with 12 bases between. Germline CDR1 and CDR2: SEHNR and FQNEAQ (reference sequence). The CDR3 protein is CASSLGVAGHYGYTF. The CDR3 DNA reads TGTGCCAGCAGCTTAGGAGTTGCTGGACACTATGGCTACACCTTC. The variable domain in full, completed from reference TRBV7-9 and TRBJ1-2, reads DTGVSQNPRHKITKRGQNVTFRCDPISEHNRLYWYRQTLGQGPEFLTYFQNEAQLEKSRLLSDRFSAERPKGSFSTLEIQRTEQGDSAMYLCASSLGVAGHYGYTFGSGTRLTVV.

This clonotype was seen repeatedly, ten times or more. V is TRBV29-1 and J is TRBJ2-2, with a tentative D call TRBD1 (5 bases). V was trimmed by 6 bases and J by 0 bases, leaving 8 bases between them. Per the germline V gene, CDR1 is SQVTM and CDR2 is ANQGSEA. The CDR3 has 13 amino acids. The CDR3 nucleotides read TGCAGCGTCAGGGCCGCGAACACCGGGGAGCTGTTTTTT. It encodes CSVRAANTGELFF.

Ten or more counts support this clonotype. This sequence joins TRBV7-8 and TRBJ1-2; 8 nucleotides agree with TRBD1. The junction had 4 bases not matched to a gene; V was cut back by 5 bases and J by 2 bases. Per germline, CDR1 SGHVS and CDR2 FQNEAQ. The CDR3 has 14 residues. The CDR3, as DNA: TGTGCCAGCAGCCGCGGACAGGGAAACTATGGCTACACCTTC. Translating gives CASSRGQGNYGYTF.

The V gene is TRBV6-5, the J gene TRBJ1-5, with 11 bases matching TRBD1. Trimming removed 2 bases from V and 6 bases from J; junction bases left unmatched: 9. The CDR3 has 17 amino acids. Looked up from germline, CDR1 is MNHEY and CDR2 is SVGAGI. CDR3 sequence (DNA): TGTGCCAGCAGTTACCTGAGGACAGGGGGCTTAAGTCAGCCCCAGCATTTT. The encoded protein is CASSYLRTGGLSQPQHF.